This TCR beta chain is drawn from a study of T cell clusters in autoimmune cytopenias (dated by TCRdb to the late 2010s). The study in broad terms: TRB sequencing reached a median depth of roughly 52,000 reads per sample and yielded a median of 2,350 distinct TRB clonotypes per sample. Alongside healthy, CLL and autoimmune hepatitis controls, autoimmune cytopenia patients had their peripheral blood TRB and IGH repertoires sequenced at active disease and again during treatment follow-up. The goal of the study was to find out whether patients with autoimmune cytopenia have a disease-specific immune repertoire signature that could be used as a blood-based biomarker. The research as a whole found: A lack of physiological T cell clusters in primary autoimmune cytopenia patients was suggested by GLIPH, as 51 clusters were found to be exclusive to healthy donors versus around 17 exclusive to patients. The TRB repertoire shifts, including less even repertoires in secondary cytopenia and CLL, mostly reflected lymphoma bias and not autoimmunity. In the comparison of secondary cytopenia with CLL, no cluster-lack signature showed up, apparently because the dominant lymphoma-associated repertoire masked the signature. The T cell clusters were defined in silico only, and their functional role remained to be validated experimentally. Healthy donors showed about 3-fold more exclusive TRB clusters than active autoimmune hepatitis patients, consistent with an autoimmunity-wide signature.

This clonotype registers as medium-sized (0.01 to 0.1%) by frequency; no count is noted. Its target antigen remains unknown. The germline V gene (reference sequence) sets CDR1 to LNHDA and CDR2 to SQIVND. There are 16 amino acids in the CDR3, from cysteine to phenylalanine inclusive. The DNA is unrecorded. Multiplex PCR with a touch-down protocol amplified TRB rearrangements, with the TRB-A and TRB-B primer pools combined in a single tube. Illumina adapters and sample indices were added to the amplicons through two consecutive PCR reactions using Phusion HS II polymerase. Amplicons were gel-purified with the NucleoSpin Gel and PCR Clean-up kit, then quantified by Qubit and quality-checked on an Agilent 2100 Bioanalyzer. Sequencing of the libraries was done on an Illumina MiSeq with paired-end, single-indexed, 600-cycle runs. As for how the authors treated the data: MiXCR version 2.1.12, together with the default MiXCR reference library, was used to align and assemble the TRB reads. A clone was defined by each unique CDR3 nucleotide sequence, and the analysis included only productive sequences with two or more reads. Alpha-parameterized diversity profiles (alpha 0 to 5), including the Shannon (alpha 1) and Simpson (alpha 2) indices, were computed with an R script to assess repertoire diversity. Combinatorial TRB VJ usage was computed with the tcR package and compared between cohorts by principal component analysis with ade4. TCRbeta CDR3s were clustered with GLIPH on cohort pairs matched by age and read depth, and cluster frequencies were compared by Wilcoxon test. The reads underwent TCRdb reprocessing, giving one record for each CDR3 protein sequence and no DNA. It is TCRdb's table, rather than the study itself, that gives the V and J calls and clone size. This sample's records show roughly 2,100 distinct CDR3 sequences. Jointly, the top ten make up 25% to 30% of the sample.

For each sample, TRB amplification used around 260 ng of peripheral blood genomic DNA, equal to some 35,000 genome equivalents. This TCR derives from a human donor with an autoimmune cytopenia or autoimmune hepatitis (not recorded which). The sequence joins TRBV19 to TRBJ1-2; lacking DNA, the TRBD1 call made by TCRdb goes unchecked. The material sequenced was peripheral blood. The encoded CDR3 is CASSPRDNLRGGGYTF.